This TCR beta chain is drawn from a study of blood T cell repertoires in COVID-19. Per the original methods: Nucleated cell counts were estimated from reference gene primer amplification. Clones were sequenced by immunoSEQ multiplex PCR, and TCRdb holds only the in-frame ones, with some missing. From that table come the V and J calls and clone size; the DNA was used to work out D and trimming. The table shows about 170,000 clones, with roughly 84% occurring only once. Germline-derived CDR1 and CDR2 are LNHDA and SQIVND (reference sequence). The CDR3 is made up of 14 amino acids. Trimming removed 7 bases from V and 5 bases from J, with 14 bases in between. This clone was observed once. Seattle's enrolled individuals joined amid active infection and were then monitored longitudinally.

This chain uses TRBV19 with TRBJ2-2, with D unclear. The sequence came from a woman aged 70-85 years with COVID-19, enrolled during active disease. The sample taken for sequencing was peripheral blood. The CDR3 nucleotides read TGTGCCAGTACCCTTCTTACTGCTACCGGGGAGCTGTTTTTT. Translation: CASTLLTATGELFF.